What follows are 12 T cell receptor beta chains derived from one specimen sequenced in a study of T cells in Graves' hyperthyroidism and ophthalmopathy. RNA transcripts yielded amplified TCR beta CDR3 regions. The HTBI set primed first-round TCR CDR3 RT-PCR. TCRdb processed the multiplex PCR reads anew with MiXCR; each CDR3 protein has one entry. This table holds 600,000 or so distinct CDR3 sequences, more than 13% found once. Input material: blood. The receptors here all came from a woman aged 18-29 years with Graves' ophthalmopathy.

In this sample, this clonotype turned up a few times. The V gene is TRBV12-3 or TRBV12-4, the J gene TRBJ2-3; D remains ambiguous. Trimming left V 5 bases short and J 4 bases short, with 13 bases between. This CDR3 spans 14 amino acids. CDR3 DNA: TGTGCCAGCAGTCGGATGGGAAGCCCAGATACGCAGTATTTT. Protein: CASSRMGSPDTQYF.

At least ten counts were recorded for this clonotype. This chain connects TRBV11-2 to TRBJ2-1, with 7 bases lining up with TRBD2. Germline assignment: CDR1 SGHAT and CDR2 FQNNGV. The CDR3 loop spans 14 amino acids. V lost 1 base and J lost 12; bases outside the gene matches: 9. CDR3 residues: CASSLVGERGWQFF. The CDR3 bases are TGTGCCAGCAGCTTAGTGGGCGAGCGGGGATGGCAGTTCTTC.

Ten or more counts support this clonotype. This chain links TRBV18 with TRBJ2-7; a possible D gene is TRBD2 (6 bases). V gave up 3 bases and J gave up 7 bases, with 19 bases separating them. The CDR3 has 15 residues. Germline CDR1 reads KGHSH; CDR2 reads LQKENI. The CDR3 loop is CASSPERVNRGEQYF. DNA of the CDR3: TGTGCCAGCTCACCCGAGCGAGTCAACCGGGGGGAGCAGTACTTC.

As to this clonotype: This could be a read error, since a much larger clone is one nucleotide away. The chain uses TRBV7-9 and TRBJ1-4; D is undetermined. Per germline, CDR1 SEHNR and CDR2 FQNEAQ (reference sequence). The CDR3 has 14 amino acids. V lost 1 base to trimming and J lost 4 bases, with 7 bases between them. CDR3 nucleotide sequence: TGTGCCAGCAGCTTAGGAGGGATTAATGAAAAACTGTTTTTT. It specifies CASSLGGINEKLFF.

This clonotype was detected ten times or more. The V call is TRBV18, the J call TRBJ2-7; D gene ambiguous. The CDR3 sequence is 13 residues long. The germline gives CDR1 KGHSH, CDR2 LQKENI. V lost 3 bases to trimming and J lost 5 bases, with 11 bases between them. Written as DNA, the CDR3 is TGTGCCAGCTCACCTCCTACGGTCCACGAGCAGTACTTC. Amino acid sequence: CASSPPTVHEQYF. Together with reference TRBV18 and TRBJ2-7, the CDR3 gives the full variable domain: NAGVMQNPRHLVRRRGQEARLRCSPMKGHSHVYWYRQLPEEGLKFMVYLQKENIIDESGMPKERFSAEFPKEGPSILRIQQVVRGDSAAYFCASSPPTVHEQYFGPGTRLTVT.

A remark on this clonotype: One base away lies a much larger clone, so this may be a sequencing read error. The chain uses TRBV13 and TRBJ2-7; a weak D match, TRBD1 (5 bases). V was clipped by 2 bases and J by 7 bases, with 9 bases between them. The CDR3 totals 12 residues. Germline V gene sequence: CDR1 PRHDT, CDR2 FYEKMQ (reference sequence). DNA of the CDR3: TGTGCCAGCAGCTTATCGGACACTGAGCAGTACTTC. Encoded protein: CASSLSDTEQYF. Combining the CDR3 with reference TRBV13 and TRBJ2-7 gives the whole variable domain AAGVIQSPRHLIKEKRETATLKCYPIPRHDTVYWYQQGPGQDPQFLISFYEKMQSDKGSIPDRFSAQQFSDYHSELNMSSLELGDSALYFCASSLSDTEQYFGPGTRLTVT.

Ten or more counts support this clonotype. CDR3 in amino acids: CASSLSRQGDTEAFF. The CDR3 coding sequence is TGTGCCAGCAGCTTATCCCGACAGGGTGATACTGAAGCTTTCTTT. V gene TRBV11-2 combines with J gene TRBJ1-1; TRBD1 matches at 7 bases. Germline CDR1 reads SGHAT; CDR2 reads FQNNGV. Unmatched junction bases numbered 8, after V lost 2 bases and J lost 5 bases. CDR3 length: 15 residues.

This clonotype was seen repeatedly, ten times or more. This sequence joins TRBV28 and TRBJ1-2; D remains unclear. This CDR3 spans 14 amino acids. Trimming left V 6 bases short and J 1 base short, with 12 bases between. CDR1 and CDR2 from the germline V gene are MDHEN and SYDVKM. The CDR3 bases are TGTGCCAGCAGAAACGGGAAGTATAACTATGGCTACACCTTC. Amino acid sequence: CASRNGKYNYGYTF.

This clonotype was seen ten or more times. The rearrangement joins TRBV7-9 to TRBJ2-1; D call uncertain. The germline CDR1 and CDR2 sequences are SEHNR and FQNEAQ (reference sequence). The CDR3 sequence is 16 residues long. Between the trimmed V and J ends, which lost 5 bases and 0 bases, there was a span of 14 bases. The CDR3 nucleotides are TGTGCCAGCAGCCCTCGAACCCCCCCCTCCTACAATGAGCAGTTCTTC. The encoded protein is CASSPRTPPSYNEQFF.

CDR3 DNA sequence: TGTGCCAGTACCCACAGGGCTGGTGAGCAGTTCTTC. It encodes CASTHRAGEQFF. V is TRBV19 and J is TRBJ2-1, with D perhaps matching TRBD1 (6 bases). Germline V CDR1 and CDR2: LNHDA, SQIVND (reference sequence). The V gene lost 7 bases and the J gene lost 9 bases, with 13 bases spanning the gap. This CDR3 contains 12 residues. Complete variable domain (other parts from reference TRBV19 and TRBJ2-1): DGGITQSPKYLFRKEGQNVTLSCEQNLNHDAMYWYRQDPGQGLRLIYYSQIVNDFQKGDIAEGYSVSREKKESFPLTVTSAQKNPTAFYLCASTHRAGEQFFGPGTRLTVL.

The table lists this clonotype with a few counts. The chain uses TRBV19 and TRBJ2-1; D perhaps matches TRBD1 (5 bases). Deletions cut 0 bases from V and 4 bases from J, with 13 bases between. The CDR3 runs to 16 residues. Germline CDR1 reads LNHDA; CDR2 reads SQIVND (reference sequence). The CDR3 DNA reads as TGTGCCAGTAGTATAGAGGCAGGGTCAGGGTACAATGAGCAGTTCTTC. Encoded protein: CASSIEAGSGYNEQFF.

This clonotype appeared many times. The chain couples TRBV5-1 to TRBJ2-7, with 8 nucleotides matching TRBD1. Looked up from germline, CDR1 is SGHRS and CDR2 is YFSETQ. The CDR3 consists of 15 residues. V lost 4 bases to trimming and J lost 3 bases; unmatched junction nucleotides: 9. In DNA, the CDR3 is TGCGCCAGCAGCCAACGGACAGGGACTGGCTACGAGCAGTACTTC. Its translation is CASSQRTGTGYEQYF. Using reference TRBV5-1 and TRBJ2-7 for the parts outside the CDR3, the full variable domain is KAGVTQTPRYLIKTRGQQVTLSCSPISGHRSVSWYQQTPGQGLQFLFEYFSETQRNKGNFPGRFSGRQFSNSRSEMNVSTLELGDSALYLCASSQRTGTGYEQYFGPGTRLTVT.